Sequencing of this T cell receptor (beta chain) was carried out in a study of shared T cell receptors in the human thymus. Per the germline V gene, CDR1 is SGHTA and CDR2 is FQGNSA. V shed 2 bases and J shed 4 bases, with 11 bases lying between them. The CDR3 loop spans 14 amino acids. The protocol was immunoSEQ multiplex PCR, while the TCRdb copy is restricted to in-frame clones and leaves out a portion. The sample has roughly 560,000 clones; roughly 74% are singletons. The same data also went into a second study, on human thymus T cells. Per that paper: In corrective heart surgery, resections were taken, and these provided the thymus tissue. Thymic and blood repertoires seemed to favor certain V and J genes. Highly overlapping thymic repertoires among unrelated individuals were reported in related research.

The sequence derives from a boy under two years old with a congenital heart defect. The sample comprised thymocytes. This chain uses TRBV7-2 with TRBJ1-2, with no clear D. CDR3 residues: CASSLFNGFYGYTF. CDR3 in DNA: TGTGCCAGCAGCTTATTCAACGGGTTCTATGGCTACACCTTC.